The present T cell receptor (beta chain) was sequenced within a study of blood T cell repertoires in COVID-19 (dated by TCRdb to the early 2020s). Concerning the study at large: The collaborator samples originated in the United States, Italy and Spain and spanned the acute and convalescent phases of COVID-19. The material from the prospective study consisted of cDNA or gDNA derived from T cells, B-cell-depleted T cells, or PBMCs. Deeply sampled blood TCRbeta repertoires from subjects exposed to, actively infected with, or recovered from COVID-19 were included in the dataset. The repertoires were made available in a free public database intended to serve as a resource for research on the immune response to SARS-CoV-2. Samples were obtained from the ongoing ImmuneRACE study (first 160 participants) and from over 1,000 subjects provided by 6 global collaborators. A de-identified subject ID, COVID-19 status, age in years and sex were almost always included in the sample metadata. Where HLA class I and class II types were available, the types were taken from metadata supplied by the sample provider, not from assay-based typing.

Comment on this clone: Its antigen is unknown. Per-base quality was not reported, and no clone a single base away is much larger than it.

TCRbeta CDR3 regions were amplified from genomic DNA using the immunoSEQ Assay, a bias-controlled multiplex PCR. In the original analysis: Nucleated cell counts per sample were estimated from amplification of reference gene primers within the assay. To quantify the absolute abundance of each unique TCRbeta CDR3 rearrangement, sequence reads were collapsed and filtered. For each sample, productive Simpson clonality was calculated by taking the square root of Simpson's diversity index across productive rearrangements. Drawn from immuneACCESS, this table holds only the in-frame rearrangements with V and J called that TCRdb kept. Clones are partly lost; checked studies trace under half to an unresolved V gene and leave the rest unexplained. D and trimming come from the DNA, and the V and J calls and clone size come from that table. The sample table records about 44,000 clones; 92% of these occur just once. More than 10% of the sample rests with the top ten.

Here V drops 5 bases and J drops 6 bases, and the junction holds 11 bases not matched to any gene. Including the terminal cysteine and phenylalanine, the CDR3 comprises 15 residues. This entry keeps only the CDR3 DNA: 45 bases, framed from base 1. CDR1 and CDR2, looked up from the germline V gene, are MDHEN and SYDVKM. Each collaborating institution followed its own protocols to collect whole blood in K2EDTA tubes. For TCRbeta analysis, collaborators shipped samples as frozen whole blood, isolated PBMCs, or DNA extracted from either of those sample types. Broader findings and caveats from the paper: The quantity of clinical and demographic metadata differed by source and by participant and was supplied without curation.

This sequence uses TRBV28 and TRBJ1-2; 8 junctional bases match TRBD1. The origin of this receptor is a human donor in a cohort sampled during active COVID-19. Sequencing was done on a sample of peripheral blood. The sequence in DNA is TGTGCCAGCAGTCGCCGGACAGGGCGATCTAATGGCTACACCTTC. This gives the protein CASSRRTGRSNGYTF.